One T cell receptor beta chain is described in this entry. This clonotype was seen more than once but under ten times. What this receptor recognizes is not known. Base qualities are not provided; no much larger clone lies one nucleotide away. The instrument given in TCRdb is Illumina NovaSeq 6000. Synthesis of TCR cDNA relied on 5'RACE template switching, a step that introduced a universal primer site along with unique molecular identifiers. cDNA synthesis was primed from both the TCR alpha and TCR beta constant segments. Two PCR steps were used to amplify libraries, with sample barcodes and sequencing adapters being added in the second step. Sequencing of libraries was performed on Illumina HiSeq 2500 (2x100 bp) or NovaSeq (2x150 bp). The authors' analysis ran thus. MIGEC handled demultiplexing of reads and collapsing into UMI consensus sequences, while MiXCR performed V(D)J alignment. Vaccine-responding clonotypes were defined with edgeR using replicate PBMC samples, requiring FDR below 0.01 and a log2 fold change above 5 up to day 15. Bulk clonotypes were assigned CD4 or CD8 identity according to which sequenced CD4 or CD8 repertoire held them at higher abundance. The raw public data were reprocessed by TCRdb itself: fastp quality trimming at Q25, MiXCR clonotype calling, in-frame beta chains only. Each entry is one CDR3 protein sequence, shown with its most common DNA and genes. Clone size and V and J calls follow TCRdb, not the original study. For this sample there are roughly 170,000 distinct CDR3 sequences; over 7% appear just once. The ten most abundant clones make up around 35% of the sample.

The data stem from a study of T cells after yellow fever vaccination (dated by TCRdb to between 2018 and 2021). Turning to the overall study: The SMART-Seq v4 Ultra Low Input RNA kit was used to prepare libraries from fractions with low cell numbers. To track T-cell clones before and after primary and booster YFV17D yellow fever vaccination, bulk TCR alpha and beta repertoires were sequenced longitudinally. Two healthy male donors, one aged 18 to 30 and one aged 30 to 40 years, made up the cohort. Blood samples were taken at several timepoints before and after primary and secondary immunization, and bulk PBMC replicates and cell subsets were isolated. The paper as a whole reports these results and caveats: A small share of clonotypes was detected in both CD4 and CD8 compartments, with the overlap likely arising from convergent recombination. Computational filtering was needed because FACS-sorted repertoires could contain abundant contaminating clonotypes from the bulk population. The secondary T-cell response was weaker than the primary response but faster, peaking on day 5 instead of day 15. After the booster, most clones that had expanded after primary vaccination were detected again (roughly 96% of CD4 and around 88% of CD8), suggesting broad maintenance of memory. Because only a couple of donors were included in the study, the extent to which the findings can be generalized is limited.

According to the study, the label for this sample's treatment or condition signals: live attenuated yellow fever vaccine strain. A standard Ficoll-Paque protocol was used to isolate PBMCs from peripheral blood. Dynabeads CD4 and CD8 positive selection kits were used to isolate the CD4 and CD8 T-cell fractions. TriZol was used to extract RNA from bulk PBMCs, CD4 and CD8 fractions, and dextramer-positive and dextramer-negative fractions. The junction shows trimming of 3 bases on V and 6 bases on J, and the gene matches do not reach 6 bases of it. Taken from the germline V gene, the CDR1 and CDR2 loops are SNHLY and FYNNEI. The CDR3 sequence holds 15 residues, the cysteine and phenylalanine included. Only the CDR3 DNA stays, 45 bases, in frame from base 1.

The sequence links TRBV2 to TRBJ2-1; TRBD1 agrees with 9 junctional bases. The sequence was obtained from a man aged 18 to 30 who received the YFV17D yellow fever vaccine. The sequenced sample was CD8+ T cells sorted from PBMCs, obtained 45 days after the yellow fever booster vaccination. The CDR3 in this case is CASSDIVTGGNEQFF. The DNA sequence is as follows: TGTGCCAGCAGTGATATTGTGACAGGGGGCAATGAGCAGTTCTTC. Beyond the CDR3, the reference TRBV2 and TRBJ2-1 genes provide the residues; the full variable domain reads: EPEVTQTPSHQVTQMGQEVILRCVPISNHLYFYWYRQILGQKVEFLVSFYNNEISEKSEIFDDQFSVERPDGSNFTLKIRSTKLEDSAMYFCASSDIVTGGNEQFFGPGTRLTVL.